Following are 8 T cell receptor beta chains from one sample sequenced in a study of shared clonotypes between healthy human individuals (dated by TCRdb to between 2020 and 2021). Libraries were made using the immunoSEQ multiplex PCR assay. TCRdb carries this immuneACCESS record with in-frame sequences only. Its versions omit some clonotypes, under half of them owing to an unresolved V gene in the studies checked, with the rest unexplained. Across this sample there are some 200,000 clones, with around 93% seen only once. Clones ranked in the top ten supply 0.067% of the sample. The sample taken for sequencing was naive CD4+ T cells sorted from blood. The intended sense of this specimen's cell subset or site label: CD45RA+ positively selected. These receptors came from a woman aged 30 to 39 in good health.

This clone has just a few counts. This chain joins TRBV19 and TRBJ2-7, with TRBD1 matching over 7 bases. The junction had 8 bases not matched to a gene; V was cut back by 4 bases and J by 2 bases. CDR1 is LNHDA, CDR2 SQIVND, per germline (reference sequence). The CDR3 sequence is 15 residues long. Here the CDR3 DNA reads TGTGCCAGTAGTAAGATACCGACAGGGCCCTACGAGCAGTACTTC. Translation: CASSKIPTGPYEQYF.

This chain uses TRBV25-1 with TRBJ1-5; 7 bases fit TRBD1. The CDR3 runs 17 residues. With V trimmed by 3 bases and J by 0 bases, 8 bases remained unmatched. Germline lookup yields CDR1 MGHDK and CDR2 SYGVNS. The CDR3 coding sequence is TGTGCCAGCAGTGATTTTCAGGGGGAAGATAGCAATCAGCCCCAGCATTTT. Encoded protein: CASSDFQGEDSNQPQHF.

The CDR3, as DNA: TGTGCCAGCAGTTTATCGGGCAGGGGGCTCTACGAGCAGTACTTC. This gives the protein CASSLSGRGLYEQYF. The J gene is TRBJ2-7, the V gene TRBV27; 8 nucleotides align to TRBD1. The CDR3 loop spans 15 amino acids. CDR1 and CDR2 (germline): MNHEY, SMNVEV (reference sequence). V trimming: 0 bases; J trimming: 3 bases; junction bases outside the gene matches: 4.

The rearrangement links TRBV11-2 to TRBJ2-1; D call uncertain. This CDR3 has 16 residues. The V gene's germline CDR1 is SGHAT and CDR2 FQNNGV. Trimming removed 0 bases at V and 0 bases at J, with 9 bases between. CDR3 coding DNA: TGTGCCAGCAGCTTAGATGTCTCGCTCTCCTACAATGAGCAGTTCTTC. It is translated as CASSLDVSLSYNEQFF.

This chain joins TRBV5-6 and TRBJ1-4, with 8 bases aligning to TRBD1. The CDR3 sequence is 15 residues long. Germline CDR1 is SGHDT and CDR2 is YYEEEE. The J segment lost 1 base and the V segment lost 2 bases, leaving 1 base of the junction unmatched. This CDR3 reads CASSFTGGTNEKLFF. CDR3 nucleotides: TGTGCCAGCAGCTTCACAGGGGGAACTAATGAAAAACTGTTTTTT. Looking up the rest from reference TRBV5-6 and TRBJ1-4 gives the full variable domain: DAGVTQSPTHLIKTRGQQVTLRCSPKSGHDTVSWYQQALGQGPQFIFQYYEEEERQRGNFPDRFSGHQFPNYSSELNVNALLLGDSALYLCASSFTGGTNEKLFFGSGTQLSVL.

The CDR3 sequence is CASSRGQGVNLHF. CDR3 nucleotides: TGTGCCAGCAGTAGAGGACAGGGCGTTAACCTCCACTTT. This sequence joins TRBV28 and TRBJ1-6; TRBD1 aligns across 8 bases. CDR1 is MDHEN and CDR2 is SYDVKM in the germline V gene. The CDR3 is 13 residues long. Trimming cost V 5 bases and J 15 bases; bases outside gene matches: 9.

The genes are TRBV7-3 and TRBJ2-2; D may be TRBD2 (6 bases). Trimming shortened V by 5 bases and J by 0 bases, and 10 bases separated the two germline ends. Per germline, CDR1 SGHTA and CDR2 FQGTGA. CDR3 length: 15 amino acids. The CDR3 protein is CASSPRDSNTGELFF. DNA for the CDR3: TGTGCCAGCAGCCCCCGGGACTCGAACACCGGGGAGCTGTTTTTT. The whole variable domain, remainder taken from reference TRBV7-3 and TRBJ2-2, is GAGVSQTPSNKVTEKGKYVELRCDPISGHTALYWYRQSLGQGPEFLIYFQGTGAADDSGLPNDRFFAVRPEGSVSTLKIQRTERGDSAVYLCASSPRDSNTGELFFGEGSRLTVL.

This sequence joins TRBV6-5 and TRBJ1-1; D is ambiguous. Trimming left V 2 bases short and J 0 bases short, with 7 bases between. Germline V lookup: CDR1 MNHEY, CDR2 SVGAGI. This CDR3 comprises 14 residues. In DNA, the CDR3 is TGTGCCAGCAGTTACAGTACGATGAACACTGAAGCTTTCTTT. Translated: CASSYSTMNTEAFF.